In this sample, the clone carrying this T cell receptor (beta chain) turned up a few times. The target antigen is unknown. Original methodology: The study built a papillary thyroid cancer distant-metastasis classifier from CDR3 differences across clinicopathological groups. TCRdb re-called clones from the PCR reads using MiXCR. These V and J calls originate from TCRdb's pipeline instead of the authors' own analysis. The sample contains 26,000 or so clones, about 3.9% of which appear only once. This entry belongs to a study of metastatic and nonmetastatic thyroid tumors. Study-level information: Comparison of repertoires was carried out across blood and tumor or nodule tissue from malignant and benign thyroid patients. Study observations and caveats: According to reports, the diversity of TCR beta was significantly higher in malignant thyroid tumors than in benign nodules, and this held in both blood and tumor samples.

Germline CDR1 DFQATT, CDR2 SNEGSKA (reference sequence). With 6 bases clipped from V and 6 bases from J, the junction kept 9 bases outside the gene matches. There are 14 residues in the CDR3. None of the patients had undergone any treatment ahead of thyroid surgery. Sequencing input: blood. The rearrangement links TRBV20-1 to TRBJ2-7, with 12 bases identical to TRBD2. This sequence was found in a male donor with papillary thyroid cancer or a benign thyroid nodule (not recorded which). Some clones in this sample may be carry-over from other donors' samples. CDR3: CSAEGLAGSLEQYF. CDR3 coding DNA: TGCAGTGCCGAGGGACTAGCGGGTAGTCTCGAGCAGTACTTC.